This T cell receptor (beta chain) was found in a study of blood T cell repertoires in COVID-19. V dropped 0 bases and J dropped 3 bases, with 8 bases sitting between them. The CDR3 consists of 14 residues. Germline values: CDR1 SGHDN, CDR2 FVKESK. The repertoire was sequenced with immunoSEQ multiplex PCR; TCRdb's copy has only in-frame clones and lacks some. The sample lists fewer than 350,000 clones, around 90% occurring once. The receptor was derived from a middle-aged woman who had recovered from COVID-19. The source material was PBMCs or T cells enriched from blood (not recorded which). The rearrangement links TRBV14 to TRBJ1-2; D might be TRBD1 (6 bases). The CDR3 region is CASSQDRQDYGYTF. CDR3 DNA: TGTGCCAGCAGCCAAGATAGACAGGACTATGGCTACACCTTC.